Shown below are 20 T cell receptor beta chains from a single sample sequenced in a study of shared clonotypes between healthy human individuals. Some clones are missing from TCRdb's copy, which holds only in-frame ones; the method was immunoSEQ multiplex PCR. The sample lists about 1 million clones, around 76% occurring once. The sample comprised memory CD4+ T cells sorted from blood. Subset reported: CD45RA-negative fraction. These receptors came from a man in his late teens or twenties in good health.

In the case of this clone: In the same sample, other DNA sequences code for this CDR3. The chain links TRBV19 to TRBJ1-5, with D maybe TRBD1 (5 bases). Germline CDR1 and CDR2: LNHDA and SQIVND (reference sequence). V dropped 1 base and J dropped 5 bases, with 12 bases sitting between them. The CDR3 runs 15 residues. CDR3 amino acids: CASSIGQGGHQPQHF. CDR3 nucleotides: TGTGCCAGTAGTATAGGGCAGGGAGGCCATCAGCCCCAGCATTTT.

The CDR3, as DNA: TGTGCCAGCAGCCCTGGACAGGTGAACACTGAAGCTTTCTTT. It is translated as CASSPGQVNTEAFF. The J gene is TRBJ1-1, the V gene TRBV4-2, with 7 bases aligning to TRBD1. This CDR3 is built from 14 residues. The V segment lost 4 bases and the J segment 0 bases; nucleotides outside the gene matches: 2. CDR1 LGHNA and CDR2 YNFKEQ come from the germline V gene.

This clone was detected only a few times. The gene calls are TRBV11-2 and TRBJ1-1, with D unclear. V dropped 0 bases and J dropped 0 bases, with 5 bases sitting between them. CDR1 is SGHAT, CDR2 FQNNGV, per germline. There are 14 residues in the CDR3. The CDR3 loop is CASSLDWVNTEAFF. In DNA form, the CDR3 reads TGTGCCAGCAGCTTAGATTGGGTGAACACTGAAGCTTTCTTT. Complete variable domain (other parts from reference TRBV11-2 and TRBJ1-1): EAGVAQSPRYKIIEKRQSVAFWCNPISGHATLYWYQQILGQGPKLLIQFQNNGVVDDSQLPKDRFSAERLKGVDSTLKIQPAKLEDSAVYLCASSLDWVNTEAFFGQGTRLTVV.

V gene TRBV6-5 combines with J gene TRBJ1-2, with D possibly TRBD1 on 5 matching bases. This CDR3 is 15 amino acids long. The germline gives CDR1 MNHEY, CDR2 SVGAGI. Deletions cut 2 bases from V and 5 bases from J, with 15 bases between. The CDR3: CASSYREGRIYGYTF. DNA for the CDR3: TGTGCCAGCAGTTACAGGGAGGGGAGAATTTATGGCTACACCTTC.

This chain connects TRBV6-5 to TRBJ2-5; TRBD1 aligns across 9 bases. J gave up 4 bases and V 6 bases, and 3 bases lay outside the gene matches. CDR1 and CDR2 from the germline V gene are MNHEY and SVGAGI. CDR3 length: 13 residues. The CDR3 sequence: CASRRTGVETQYF. CDR3 sequence (DNA): TGTGCCAGCAGAAGGACAGGGGTAGAGACCCAGTACTTC.

This chain uses TRBV19 with TRBJ1-6, with D hard to call. Trimming left V 6 bases short and J 5 bases short, with 8 bases between. CDR1 is LNHDA and CDR2 is SQIVND in the germline V gene (reference sequence). CDR3 size: 13 residues. The CDR3 is CASRDHNNSPLHF. CDR3 DNA sequence: TGTGCCAGTAGGGACCACAATAATTCACCCCTCCACTTT.

The genes are TRBV19 and TRBJ2-7, with 10 bases fitting TRBD1. Per the germline V gene, CDR1 is LNHDA and CDR2 is SQIVND (reference sequence). CDR3 length: 15 amino acids. The junction had 10 bases not matched to a gene; V was cut back by 5 bases and J by 6 bases. CDR3 sequence: CASSEDRGRPIEQYF. The CDR3 DNA reads TGTGCCAGTAGTGAAGACAGGGGGCGCCCGATCGAGCAGTACTTC.

This chain joins TRBV6-1 and TRBJ1-1; 7 nucleotides line up with TRBD1. Trimming removed 1 base from V and 0 bases from J; junction bases left unmatched: 2. The CDR3 extends over 15 amino acids. Germline CDR1 and CDR2: MNHNS and SASEGT. CDR3 residues: CASSEVQGVNTEAFF. The CDR3 DNA follows: TGTGCCAGCAGTGAAGTTCAGGGGGTGAACACTGAAGCTTTCTTT.

Comment on this clone: Other DNA sequences from this sample encode an identical CDR3 as well. V and J are TRBV6-1 and TRBJ1-6, with D unclear. The CDR3 totals 12 residues. The germline CDR1 and CDR2 sequences are MNHNS and SASEGT. The V gene lost 4 bases and the J gene lost 7 bases, with 5 bases spanning the gap. CDR3 in amino acids: CASSGPNSPLHF. The CDR3 bases are TGTGCCAGCAGTGGCCCCAATTCACCCCTCCACTTT.

On this clone itself: Other DNA sequences of this sample code for an identical CDR3. The rearrangement uses TRBV2 and TRBJ2-3; D unresolved. V lost 4 bases, J lost 6 bases, and 5 bases lay in between. There are 11 residues in the CDR3. The germline CDR1 and CDR2 sequences are SNHLY and FYNNEI. The chain's CDR3 is CASSVTDTQYF. DNA of the CDR3: TGTGCCAGCAGTGTAACTGATACGCAGTATTTT.

This sequence joins TRBV7-8 and TRBJ1-2; 11 nucleotides agree with TRBD1. The germline CDR1 and CDR2 sequences are SGHVS and FQNEAQ. The CDR3 consists of 17 residues. The trim removed 1 base at V and 0 bases at J, leaving 4 bases unmatched. The CDR3 DNA reads TGTGCCAGCAGCTTAGGGGGACAGGGGGTTACTAACTATGGCTACACCTTC. Protein: CASSLGGQGVTNYGYTF.

There are a few counts of this clone. As DNA, the CDR3 is TGTGCTAGTGGCCTCAAGCAGGGCCACGAGCAGTACTTC. Protein sequence: CASGLKQGHEQYF. J is TRBJ2-7 and V is TRBV12-5; tentatively, D is TRBD1 (5 bases). This CDR3 is 13 amino acids long. Germline CDR1 and CDR2: LGHNT and FRNRAP. Trimming pared 6 bases from V and 5 bases from J, leaving 14 bases between. Using reference TRBV12-5 and TRBJ2-7 for the parts outside the CDR3, the full variable domain is DARVTQTPRHKVTEMGQEVTMRCQPILGHNTVFWYRQTMMQGLELLAYFRNRAPLDDSGMPKDRFSAEMPDATLATLKIQPSEPRDSAVYFCASGLKQGHEQYFGPGTRLTVT.

The chain recombines TRBV5-5 with TRBJ2-1, with 7 positions matching TRBD2. Germline CDR1 and CDR2: SGHKS and YYEKEE (reference sequence). V lost 6 bases to trimming and J lost 4 bases; unmatched junction nucleotides: 10. This CDR3 contains 15 residues. The CDR3 DNA follows: TGTGCCAGCACCAATGGTGGGGGGGGATACAATGAGCAGTTCTTC. It is translated as CASTNGGGGYNEQFF.

The chain recombines TRBV2 with TRBJ1-4, with TRBD1 matching 7 bases. The CDR3 totals 14 residues. From germline, CDR1 is SNHLY and CDR2 FYNNEI. J gave up 5 bases and V 6 bases, and 6 bases lay outside the gene matches. The CDR3: CASRRGTVNEKLFF. Here the CDR3 DNA reads TGTGCCAGCAGGAGGGGGACAGTCAATGAAAAACTGTTTTTT.

This clone appeared a few times. The V gene is TRBV18, the J gene TRBJ2-1, with 8 bases fitting TRBD1. With 0 bases clipped from V and 6 bases from J, the junction kept 4 bases outside the gene matches. Germline CDR1 is KGHSH and CDR2 is LQKENI. The CDR3 consists of 15 residues. The CDR3 DNA reads as TGTGCCAGCTCACCACCCCTACAGGGGGGCAATGAGCAGTTCTTC. This codes for CASSPPLQGGNEQFF.

The genes are TRBV7-2 and TRBJ1-1; TRBD1 matches at 7 bases. With V trimmed by 5 bases and J by 11 bases, 11 bases remained unmatched. Per the germline V gene, CDR1 is SGHTA and CDR2 is FQGNSA. The CDR3 runs to 13 residues. Here the CDR3 reads CASSQGQSGVAFF. The CDR3 region has the DNA TGTGCCAGCAGCCAGGGACAGTCCGGAGTGGCTTTCTTT.

Remarks on this clone: Other DNA sequences in this specimen translate into the identical CDR3. The chain joins TRBV5-1 to TRBJ2-7; D is unresolved. Germline CDR1 reads SGHRS; CDR2 reads YFSETQ. V dropped 0 bases and J dropped 4 bases, with 8 bases sitting between them. CDR3 size: 13 residues. CDR3 sequence reads: CASSLDRAYEQYF. In DNA, the CDR3 is TGCGCCAGCAGCTTGGACCGGGCTTACGAGCAGTACTTC.

The chain couples TRBV18 to TRBJ1-4; D perhaps matches TRBD1 (6 bases). The germline CDR1 and CDR2 sequences are KGHSH and LQKENI. The CDR3 loop spans 15 amino acids. Trimming cost V 3 bases and J 7 bases, with 15 bases left between them. CDR3 nucleotide sequence: TGTGCCAGCTCACCCCGGGGGACACAAGGTGAAAAACTGTTTTTT. It is translated as CASSPRGTQGEKLFF.

V and J are TRBV19 and TRBJ2-5, with a tentative D call TRBD1 (6 bases). Germline CDR1 LNHDA, CDR2 SQIVND (reference sequence). V was clipped by 3 bases and J by 5 bases, with 10 bases between them. This CDR3 is 13 amino acids long. CDR3 in amino acids: CASSIDRPETQYF. The CDR3 DNA follows: TGTGCCAGTAGTATCGACAGGCCGGAGACCCAGTACTTC.

V is TRBV6-1 and J is TRBJ2-2; 8 bases agree with TRBD2. Looked up from germline, CDR1 is MNHNS and CDR2 is SASEGT. The CDR3 has 17 residues. After removal of 2 bases from V and 7 bases from J, the junction contained 12 bases not matched to a gene. CDR3 in DNA: TGTGCCAGCAGTGAAAGTCCGGGACTAGTCTTTCGCGGGGAGCTGTTTTTT. This encodes CASSESPGLVFRGELFF.